This T cell receptor beta chain was captured by sequencing in a study of beta chain features in type 1 diabetes. Background on the study: Summed over all samples, the examined sorted cells came to under 110,000,000. Study-wide points: The study found fewer insertions and more deletions at VDJ junctions in type 1 diabetes patients. Whether HLA type influences TCRB rearrangement remained unresolved here. Significant though moderate, a shortening of TCRB CDR3s appeared in all four CD4+ subsets of Type 1 diabetes patients.

With 6 bases removed from V and 2 bases from J, the gap between germline ends came to 11 bases. CDR1 is WSHSY and CDR2 is SAAADI in the germline V gene. CDR3 size: 13 residues. Regarding this clone: Antigen unknown.

The isolated RNA, all of it, was reverse transcribed, so expressed TCRB transcripts were what got sequenced. TCRdb keeps only in-frame clones here, not all; method: immunoSEQ multiplex PCR. The sample gives nearly 700,000 clones, 13% of which show up once; approximately 0.022% is in the top ten. The sequencing input was naive CD4+ T cells from blood. V gene TRBV10-2 combines with J gene TRBJ2-7, with D possibly TRBD1 on 6 matching bases. This clonotype was obtained from a man aged 18-30 years with type 1 diabetes. CDR3 in amino acids: CASRLGQTYEQYF. CDR3 DNA: TGCGCCAGCAGGCTCGGACAGACCTACGAGCAGTACTTC.